The 18 T cell receptor beta chains below were found in one sample sequenced in a study of response to subunit inactivated influenza vaccine. MiXCR was run by TCRdb on the RT-PCR reads, yielding one entry per CDR3 protein. Of under 800,000 distinct CDR3 sequences in the sample, about 14% were seen once. The source was PBMCs from blood, collected less than 15 days before vaccination. The source of these receptors is a man aged 45-65 years who received an inactivated influenza vaccine.

V gene TRBV2 combines with J gene TRBJ2-1; TRBD1 is a possible D gene (5 bases). Trimming removed 6 bases at V and 9 bases at J, with 18 bases between. Germline lookup yields CDR1 SNHLY and CDR2 FYNNEI. This CDR3 is 14 amino acids long. Written as DNA, the CDR3 is TGTGCCAGCAGGGTTCTAGGGGAACGGTTTGAGCAGTTCTTC. Translation: CASRVLGERFEQFF.

V and J are TRBV12-3 or TRBV12-4 and TRBJ2-3, with D hard to call. V shed 4 bases and J shed 4 bases, with 15 bases lying between them. This CDR3 comprises 15 residues. Here the CDR3 reads CASSYRPDGADTQYF. The CDR3 coding sequence is TGTGCCAGCAGTTATCGCCCGGACGGCGCAGATACGCAGTATTTT.

The CDR3 bases are TGTGCCAGCAGCTTAGCGGGAACTCCAACGCAGTATTTT. The encoded protein is CASSLAGTPTQYF. This rearrangement joins TRBV5-4 to TRBJ2-3, with 7 positions matching TRBD2. The V gene's germline CDR1 is SGHNT and CDR2 YYREEE (reference sequence). The junction had 6 bases not matched to a gene; V was cut back by 2 bases and J by 9 bases. This CDR3 has 13 residues.

This clonotype was seen a few times. This sequence joins TRBV28 and TRBJ2-1, with TRBD2 identical over 13 bases. Germline CDR1 and CDR2: MDHEN and SYDVKM. Trimming at V came to 3 bases and at J to 0 bases, leaving 5 bases not matched to a gene. The CDR3 sequence is 18 residues long. The CDR3 bases are TGTGCCAGCAGTTTCCAGGGACTAGCGGGGAGCTCCTACAATGAGCAGTTCTTC. Encoded protein: CASSFQGLAGSSYNEQFF.

This clonotype was seen at least ten times. The J gene is TRBJ2-2, the V gene TRBV24-1, with 8 nucleotides matching TRBD1. CDR3 length: 16 residues. CDR1 is KGHDR and CDR2 is SFDVKD in the germline V gene. J lost 5 bases, V lost 4 bases, and 8 bases had no gene match. This CDR3 reads CATSEPQGARTGELFF. The CDR3 bases are TGTGCCACCAGTGAGCCTCAGGGGGCGAGGACCGGGGAGCTGTTTTTT.

This clonotype was seen many times. The CDR3 region has the DNA TGTGCCAGCAGTTTAACTCTAGCGGAAACCTACGAGCAGTACTTC. Encoded protein: CASSLTLAETYEQYF. This sequence joins TRBV28 and TRBJ2-7; TRBD2 matches at 7 bases. The CDR3 is 15 amino acids. The germline V gene has CDR1 MDHEN and CDR2 SYDVKM. V trimming: 2 bases; J trimming: 2 bases; junction bases outside the gene matches: 6.

The rearrangement joins TRBV21-1 to TRBJ1-5; TRBD1 is the table's D call, not checked against the DNA. TRBV21-1 is given as a pseudogene. The CDR3 has 16 residues. The CDR3 spells CASSFGGKISNQPQHF. For the CDR3, the DNA is TGTGCCAGCAGCTTCGGGGGGAAAATTAGCAATCAGCCCCAGCATTTT.

This clonotype was detected a few times. The chain uses TRBV28 and TRBJ1-6, with 9 positions matching TRBD1. Per germline, CDR1 MDHEN and CDR2 SYDVKM. Trimming took 2 bases from V and 13 from J; bases not matched to a gene: 0. The CDR3 runs to 12 residues. CDR3 nucleotides: TGTGCCAGCAGTTTAGACAGGGGGCCCCTCCACTTT. It encodes CASSLDRGPLHF.

This chain joins TRBV4-3 and TRBJ2-1, with a possible D match to TRBD2 (5 bases). The CDR3 is made up of 16 amino acids. Trimming left V 1 base short and J 2 bases short, with 12 bases between. Germline CDR1 and CDR2: LGHNA and YSLEER. CDR3 sequence: CASSQAKRSTYNEQFF. As DNA, the CDR3 is TGCGCCAGCAGCCAAGCCAAGCGGAGTACCTACAATGAGCAGTTCTTC.

This clonotype was seen more than once but under ten times. The rearrangement uses TRBV7-9 and TRBJ1-2, with 10 nucleotides matching TRBD1. Germline CDR1 is SEHNR and CDR2 is FQNEAQ (reference sequence). V trimming: 3 bases; J trimming: 3 bases; junction bases outside the gene matches: 1. CDR3 length: 14 residues. Here the CDR3 reads CASSFGTGDYGYTF. CDR3 nucleotides: TGTGCCAGCAGCTTCGGGACAGGGGACTATGGCTACACCTTC.

This clonotype showed up just a few times. This chain joins TRBV18 and TRBJ2-2; no definite D call. This CDR3 comprises 16 residues. Trimming cost V 0 bases and J 4 bases, with 12 bases left between them. Looked up from germline, CDR1 is KGHSH and CDR2 is LQKENI. CDR3 loop: CASSPPNGQTTGELFF. The CDR3 DNA reads as TGTGCCAGCTCACCACCCAACGGTCAGACCACCGGGGAGCTGTTTTTT.

The chain uses TRBV9 and TRBJ2-7, with TRBD2 identical over 10 bases. The CDR3 has 16 amino acids. Germline CDR1 and CDR2: SGDLS and YYNGEE. After removal of 0 bases from V and 4 bases from J, the junction contained 7 bases not matched to a gene. This CDR3 reads CASSVEGAGGPYEQYF. The CDR3 nucleotides read TGTGCCAGCAGCGTAGAGGGAGCGGGAGGGCCGTACGAGCAGTACTTC.

The sample holds a few counts of this clonotype. The chain links TRBV6-5 to TRBJ2-1; D is possibly TRBD2 (7 bases). Per the germline V gene, CDR1 is MNHEY and CDR2 is SVGAGI. V lost 5 bases, J lost 6 bases, and 17 bases lay in between. The length of the CDR3 is 15 residues. The CDR3 DNA follows: TGTGCCAGCAGTATCTCGGGGGGCCATAGCAATGAGCAGTTCTTC. Protein: CASSISGGHSNEQFF.

The CDR3 bases are TGTGCCAGCAGTTTCTCATTCGTCGGACTAGCGGGAGGGCTGGGGGATGAGCAGTTCTTC. Its protein product is CASSFSFVGLAGGLGDEQFF. The V gene is TRBV12-3 or TRBV12-4, the J gene TRBJ2-1; 15 bases line up with TRBD2. J lost 8 bases, V lost 3 bases, and 17 bases had no gene match. This CDR3 region has 20 residues.

There are many counts of this clonotype. V is TRBV2 and J is TRBJ2-1, with unresolved D. This CDR3 contains 13 residues. Germline V gives CDR1 SNHLY, CDR2 FYNNEI. Trimming took 4 bases from V and 0 from J, leaving 4 bases between them. The CDR3 DNA reads as TGTGCCAGCAGTGCGAGCTCCTACAATGAGCAGTTCTTC. Amino acids: CASSASSYNEQFF.

The chain joins TRBV28 to TRBJ1-1, with TRBD1 as a possible D gene (5 bases). Per the germline V gene, CDR1 is MDHEN and CDR2 is SYDVKM. This CDR3 is built from 17 residues. V gave up 4 bases and J gave up 1 base, with 19 bases separating them. The CDR3 loop reads CASSSRVTGRANTEAFF. The CDR3 DNA sequence: TGTGCCAGCAGTTCCAGGGTAACAGGCCGGGCGAACACTGAAGCTTTCTTT.

There are a few counts of this clonotype. The chain is built from TRBV7-3 and TRBJ2-7, with a possible D match to TRBD2 (6 bases). Germline V lookup: CDR1 SGHTA, CDR2 FQGTGA. The CDR3 spans 15 residues. The V gene lost 0 bases and the J gene lost 5 bases, with 14 bases spanning the gap. For the CDR3, the DNA is TGTGCCAGCAGCTTAACGGGGGGTCCTTGGGACGAGCAGTACTTC. Amino acid sequence: CASSLTGGPWDEQYF.

This clonotype was counted only a few times. This chain joins TRBV6-5 and TRBJ2-4; 8 nucleotides agree with TRBD1. J lost 16 bases, V lost 7 bases, and 9 bases had no gene match. The CDR3 length is 11 residues. CDR1 is MNHEY and CDR2 is SVGAGI in the germline V gene. In DNA, the CDR3 is TGTGCCAGCACCAGAGGACAGGGCCTTTACTTC. It translates to CASTRGQGLYF.